This TCR beta chain was identified in a study of spatial heterogeneity in lung cancer. Study results and limitations: One measure, the expanded intratumoral alpha and beta TCR count, tracked tumor mutation counts. Ubiquitous expanded TCR counts tracked ubiquitous nonsynonymous mutations; regional expanded TCR counts tracked regional nonsynonymous mutations.

In its sample, this clonotype ranks as large. Its antigen is not known. A library prepared for alpha chains yielded this beta chain as an off-target read; its size is of little meaning. Germline V lookup: CDR1 MDHEN, CDR2 SYDVKM. The ends lost 9 bases at V and 2 bases at J; junction bases unmatched: 13. This CDR3 contains 18 residues. TCR cDNA molecules were tagged individually, and each one carried a unique molecular identifier. MiXCR, run by TCRdb on the 5' RACE reads, gives a single entry per CDR3 protein. The table lists under 1,000 distinct CDR3 sequences, around a tenth of them singletons. Time point denoted: sample taken at primary tumor resection. Samples came from roughly 72 TRACERx patients with untreated early-stage lung cancer. Sequencing of whole RNA from tumor, nontumor lung or frozen PBMC involved no sorting.

V usage is TRBV28 and J usage is TRBJ2-6; 10 nucleotides match TRBD1. Sequenced material: lung tumor tissue, taken at surgery. The sequence came from a male donor with early-stage non-small cell lung cancer. The CDR3 is CASSTVRQGATGANVLTF. CDR3 coding DNA: TGTGCCAGTTCTACTGTGCGACAGGGGGCAACTGGGGCCAACGTCCTGACTTTC.